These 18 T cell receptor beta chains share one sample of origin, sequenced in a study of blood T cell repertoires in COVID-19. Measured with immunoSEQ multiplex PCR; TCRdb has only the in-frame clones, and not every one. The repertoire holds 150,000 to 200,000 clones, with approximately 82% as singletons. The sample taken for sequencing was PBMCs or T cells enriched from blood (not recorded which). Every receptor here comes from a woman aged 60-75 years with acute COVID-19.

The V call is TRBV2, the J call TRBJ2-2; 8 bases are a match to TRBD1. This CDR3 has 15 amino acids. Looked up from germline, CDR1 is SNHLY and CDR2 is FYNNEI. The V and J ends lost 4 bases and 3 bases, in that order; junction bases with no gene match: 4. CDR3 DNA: TGTGCCAGCAGTGGCGCAGGGGGCGACACCGGGGAGCTGTTTTTT. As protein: CASSGAGGDTGELFF.

DNA for the CDR3: TGCAGCGTTGAAGCCAGACAGGGGGCTCCTGAAGCTTTCTTT. It translates to CSVEARQGAPEAFF. The rearrangement joins TRBV29-1 to TRBJ1-1, with TRBD1 matching 10 bases. Germline V CDR1 and CDR2: SQVTM, ANQGSEA. Trimming took 1 base from V and 6 from J; bases not matched to a gene: 5. CDR3 size: 14 residues. The full variable domain, in which reference TRBV29-1 and TRBJ1-1 provide the parts outside the CDR3, is SAVISQKPSRDICQRGTSLTIQCQVDSQVTMMFWYRQQPGQSLTLIATANQGSEATYESGFVIDKFPISRPNLTFSTLTVSNMSPEDSSIYLCSVEARQGAPEAFFGQGTRLTVV.

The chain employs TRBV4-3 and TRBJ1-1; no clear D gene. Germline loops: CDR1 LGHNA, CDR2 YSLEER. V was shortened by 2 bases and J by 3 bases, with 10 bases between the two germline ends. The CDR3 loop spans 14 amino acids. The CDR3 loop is CASSQRRGYTEAFF. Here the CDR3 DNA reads TGCGCCAGCAGCCAACGGCGCGGGTACACTGAAGCTTTCTTT.

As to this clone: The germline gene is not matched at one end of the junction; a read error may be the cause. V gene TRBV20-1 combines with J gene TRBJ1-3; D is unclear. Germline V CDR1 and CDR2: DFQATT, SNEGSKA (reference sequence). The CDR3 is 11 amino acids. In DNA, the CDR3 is TGCAGTGCTAGGGAGGGAGGTCTCCCCAATTTT. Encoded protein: CSAREGGLPNF.

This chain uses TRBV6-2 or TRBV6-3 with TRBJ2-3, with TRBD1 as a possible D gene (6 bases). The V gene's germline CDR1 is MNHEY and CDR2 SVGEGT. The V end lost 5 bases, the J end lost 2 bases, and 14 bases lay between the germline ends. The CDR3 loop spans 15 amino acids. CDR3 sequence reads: CASSERTANTDTQYF. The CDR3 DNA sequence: TGTGCCAGCAGTGAGAGGACAGCGAACACAGATACGCAGTATTTT.

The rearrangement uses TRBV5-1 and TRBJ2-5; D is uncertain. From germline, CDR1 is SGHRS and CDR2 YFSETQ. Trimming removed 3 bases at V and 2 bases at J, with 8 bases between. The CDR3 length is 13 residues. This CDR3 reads CASSSTLQETQYF. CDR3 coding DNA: TGCGCCAGCAGCTCGACACTTCAAGAGACCCAGTACTTC.

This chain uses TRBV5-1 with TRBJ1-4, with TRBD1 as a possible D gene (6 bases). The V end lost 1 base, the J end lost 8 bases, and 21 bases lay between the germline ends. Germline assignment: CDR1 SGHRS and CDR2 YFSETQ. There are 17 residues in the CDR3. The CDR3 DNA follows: TGCGCCAGCAGCTTGTCCCCGGAGTGGGGGCAAGCCGAAAAACTGTTTTTT. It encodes CASSLSPEWGQAEKLFF. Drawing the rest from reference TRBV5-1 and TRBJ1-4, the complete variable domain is KAGVTQTPRYLIKTRGQQVTLSCSPISGHRSVSWYQQTPGQGLQFLFEYFSETQRNKGNFPGRFSGRQFSNSRSEMNVSTLELGDSALYLCASSLSPEWGQAEKLFFGSGTQLSVL.

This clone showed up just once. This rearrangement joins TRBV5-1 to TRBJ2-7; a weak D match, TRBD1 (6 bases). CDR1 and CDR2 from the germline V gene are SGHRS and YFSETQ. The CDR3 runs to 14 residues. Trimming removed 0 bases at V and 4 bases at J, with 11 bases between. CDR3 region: CASSLDRELYEQYF. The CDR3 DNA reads TGCGCCAGCAGCTTGGACAGGGAATTATACGAGCAGTACTTC.

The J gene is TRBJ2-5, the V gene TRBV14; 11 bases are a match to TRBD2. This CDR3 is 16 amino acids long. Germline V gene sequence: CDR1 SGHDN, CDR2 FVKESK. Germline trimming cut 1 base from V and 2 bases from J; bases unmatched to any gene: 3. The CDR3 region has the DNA TGTGCCAGCAGCCAAGCCCCTAGCGGGGGGCAAGAGACCCAGTACTTC. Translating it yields CASSQAPSGGQETQYF.

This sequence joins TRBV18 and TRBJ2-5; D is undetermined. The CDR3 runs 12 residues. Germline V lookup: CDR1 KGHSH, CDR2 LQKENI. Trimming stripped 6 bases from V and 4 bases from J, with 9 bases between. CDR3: CASSYQTETQYF. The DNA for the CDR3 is TGTGCCAGCTCCTATCAAACAGAGACCCAGTACTTC.

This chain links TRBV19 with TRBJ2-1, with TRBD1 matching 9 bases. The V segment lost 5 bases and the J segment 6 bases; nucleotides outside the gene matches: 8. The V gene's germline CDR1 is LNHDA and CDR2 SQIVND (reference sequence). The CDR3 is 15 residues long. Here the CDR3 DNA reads TGTGCCAGTAGTTCCCGGGACAGGGTCTCCAATGAGCAGTTCTTC. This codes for CASSSRDRVSNEQFF.

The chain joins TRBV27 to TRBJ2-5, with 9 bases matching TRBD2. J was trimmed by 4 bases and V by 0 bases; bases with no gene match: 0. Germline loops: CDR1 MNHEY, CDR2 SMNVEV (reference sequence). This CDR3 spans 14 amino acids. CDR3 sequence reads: CASSLSREGETQYF. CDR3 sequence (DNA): TGTGCCAGCAGTTTATCGCGGGAGGGAGAGACCCAGTACTTC.

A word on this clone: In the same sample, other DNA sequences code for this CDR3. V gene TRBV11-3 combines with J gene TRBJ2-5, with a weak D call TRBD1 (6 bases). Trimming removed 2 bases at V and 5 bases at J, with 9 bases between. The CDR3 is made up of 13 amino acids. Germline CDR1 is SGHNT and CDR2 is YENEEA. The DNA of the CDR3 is TGTGCCAGCAGCTTAAACAGGGTTGAGACCCAGTACTTC. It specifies CASSLNRVETQYF.

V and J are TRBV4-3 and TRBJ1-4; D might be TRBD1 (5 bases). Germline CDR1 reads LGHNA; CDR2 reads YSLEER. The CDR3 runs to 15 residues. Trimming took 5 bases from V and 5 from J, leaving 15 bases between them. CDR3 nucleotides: TGCGCCAGCAGCTCTCGGACACTTACCAATGAAAAACTGTTTTTT. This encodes CASSSRTLTNEKLFF.

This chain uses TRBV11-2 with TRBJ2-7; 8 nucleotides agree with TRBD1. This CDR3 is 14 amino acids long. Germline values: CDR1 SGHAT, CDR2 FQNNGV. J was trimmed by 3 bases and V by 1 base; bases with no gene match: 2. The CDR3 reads CASSLVDRDYEQYV. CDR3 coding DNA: TGTGCCAGCAGCTTAGTGGACAGGGACTACGAGCAGTACGTC.

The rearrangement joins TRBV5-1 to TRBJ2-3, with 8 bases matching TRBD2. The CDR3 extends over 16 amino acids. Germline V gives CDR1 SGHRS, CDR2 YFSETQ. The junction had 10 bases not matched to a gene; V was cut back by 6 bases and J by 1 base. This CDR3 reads CASTSRRGAGTDTQYF. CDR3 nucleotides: TGCGCCAGCACCTCCAGGCGGGGGGCTGGCACAGATACGCAGTATTTT. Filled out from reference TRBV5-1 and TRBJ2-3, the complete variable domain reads KAGVTQTPRYLIKTRGQQVTLSCSPISGHRSVSWYQQTPGQGLQFLFEYFSETQRNKGNFPGRFSGRQFSNSRSEMNVSTLELGDSALYLCASTSRRGAGTDTQYFGPGTRLTVL.

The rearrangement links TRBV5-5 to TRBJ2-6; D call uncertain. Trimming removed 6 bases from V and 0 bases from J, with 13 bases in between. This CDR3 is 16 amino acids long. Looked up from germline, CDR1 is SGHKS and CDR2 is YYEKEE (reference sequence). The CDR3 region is CASTRKSDSGANVLTF. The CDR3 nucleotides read TGTGCCAGCACCCGAAAATCAGACTCTGGGGCCAACGTCCTGACTTTC. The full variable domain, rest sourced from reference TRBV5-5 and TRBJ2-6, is DAGVTQSPTHLIKTRGQQVTLRCSPISGHKSVSWYQQVLGQGPQFIFQYYEKEERGRGNFPDRFSARQFPNYSSELNVNALLLGDSALYLCASTRKSDSGANVLTFGAGSRLTVL.

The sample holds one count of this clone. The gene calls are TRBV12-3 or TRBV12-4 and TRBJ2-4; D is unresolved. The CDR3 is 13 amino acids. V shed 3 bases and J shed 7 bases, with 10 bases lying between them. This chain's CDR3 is CASSFNAANIQYF. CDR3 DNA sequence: TGTGCCAGCAGTTTCAACGCGGCGAACATTCAGTACTTC.